Presented here are 8 T cell receptor beta chains from one specimen sequenced in a study of blood T cell repertoires in COVID-19. Assay: immunoSEQ multiplex PCR; the TCRdb copy retains only in-frame clones and omits some. Of around 160,000 clones in the sample, approximately 86% were seen once. Sequencing was done on a sample of peripheral blood. These receptors all stem from a man between 60 and 75 years old with acute or convalescent COVID-19.

The chain combines TRBV5-1 with TRBJ1-2; D gene uncertain. Deletions cut 4 bases from V and 2 bases from J, with 15 bases between. Germline V gene lookup returns CDR1 SGHRS and CDR2 YFSETQ. This CDR3 has 15 residues. The chain's CDR3 is CASSPSPTTNYGYTF. The CDR3, as DNA: TGCGCCAGCAGCCCTTCCCCCACTACGAACTATGGCTACACCTTC.

This rearrangement joins TRBV5-1 to TRBJ1-4, with D hard to call. Germline V gene data show CDR1 as SGHRS and CDR2 as YFSETQ. This CDR3 is 15 amino acids long. Between the trimmed V and J ends, which lost 4 bases and 6 bases, there was a span of 16 bases. CDR3 in DNA: TGCGCCAGCAGCCCGGGTCTCGGGGTAGATGAAAAACTGTTTTTT. Protein sequence: CASSPGLGVDEKLFF. Based on the CDR3 plus reference TRBV5-1 and TRBJ1-4, the full variable domain is KAGVTQTPRYLIKTRGQQVTLSCSPISGHRSVSWYQQTPGQGLQFLFEYFSETQRNKGNFPGRFSGRQFSNSRSEMNVSTLELGDSALYLCASSPGLGVDEKLFFGSGTQLSVL.

The chain links TRBV10-2 to TRBJ2-2; D gene ambiguous. Trimming took 4 bases from V and 0 from J, leaving 12 bases between them. Germline lookup yields CDR1 WSHSY and CDR2 SAAADI. This CDR3 comprises 16 residues. The CDR3 protein is CASSVSGPANTGELFF. CDR3 nucleotide sequence: TGCGCCAGCAGTGTATCTGGGCCAGCGAACACCGGGGAGCTGTTTTTT.

The CDR3 DNA is TGCAGCGTTGAAGTGGGGGCCGGGGACATTCAGTACTTC. Its translation is CSVEVGAGDIQYF. The chain couples TRBV29-1 to TRBJ2-4; D is possibly TRBD1 (6 bases). The CDR3 extends over 13 amino acids. The V gene's germline CDR1 is SQVTM and CDR2 ANQGSEA. The V end lost 1 base, the J end lost 8 bases, and 12 bases lay between the germline ends.

The rearrangement links TRBV5-8 to TRBJ2-5, with 7 bases aligning to TRBD1. Germline V gene lookup returns CDR1 SGHTS and CDR2 YDEGEE. The V and J ends lost 4 bases and 1 base, in that order; junction bases with no gene match: 7. CDR3 length: 15 residues. CDR3 sequence: CASSRDWDSQETQYF. The CDR3 bases are TGTGCCAGCAGCAGGGATTGGGACAGCCAAGAGACCCAGTACTTC.

This clone occurred many times. The genes are TRBV19 and TRBJ2-2, with 13 positions matching TRBD2. Trimming took 5 bases from V and 0 from J; bases not matched to a gene: 6. Germline V gene data show CDR1 as LNHDA and CDR2 as SQIVND (reference sequence). CDR3 length: 18 residues. DNA of the CDR3: TGTGCCAGTAGTGTGGGACTAGCGGGACTCGCGAACACCGGGGAGCTGTTTTTT. Translated, it gives CASSVGLAGLANTGELFF.

The chain couples TRBV28 to TRBJ1-2; possibly TRBD1 for D (6 bases). V dropped 10 bases and J dropped 5 bases, with 17 bases sitting between them. Germline-derived CDR1 and CDR2 are MDHEN and SYDVKM. This CDR3 is 13 amino acids long. The DNA for the CDR3 is TGTGCCACGAACAGGGAATTAGTTTATGGCTACACCTTC. Its translation: CATNRELVYGYTF.

V is TRBV2 and J is TRBJ2-1, with 7 bases lining up with TRBD1. In germline, CDR1 is SNHLY, CDR2 FYNNEI. Trimming took 2 bases from V and 8 from J; bases not matched to a gene: 12. The CDR3 has 16 amino acids. Written as DNA, the CDR3 is TGTGCCAGCAGTGAAAGTAGGTCAGGGGGTCCCTATGAGCAGTTCTTC. Translation gives CASSESRSGGPYEQFF. The full variable domain, completed using reference TRBV2 and TRBJ2-1, is EPEVTQTPSHQVTQMGQEVILRCVPISNHLYFYWYRQILGQKVEFLVSFYNNEISEKSEIFDDQFSVERPDGSNFTLKIRSTKLEDSAMYFCASSESRSGGPYEQFFGPGTRLTVL.